Sequencing of this T cell receptor beta chain was carried out in a study of T cell changes during pregnancy in multiple sclerosis. This clone was detected only once. V lost 0 bases to trimming and J lost 1 base, with 7 bases between them. The CDR3 consists of 13 residues. The V gene's germline CDR1 is SQVTM and CDR2 ANQGSEA. Assay used: immunoSEQ multiplex PCR; TCRdb lists only in-frame clones, some missing. The repertoire holds 130,000 or so clones, with approximately 93% as singletons. This chain joins TRBV29-1 and TRBJ2-7; D unresolved. The source material was peripheral blood, sampled before pregnancy. This receptor was obtained from a female donor with multiple sclerosis, enrolled in a pregnancy study. CDR3 residues: CSVEDRHSYEQYF. The CDR3 DNA reads TGCAGCGTTGAAGATCGACATTCCTACGAGCAGTACTTC.